A selection of T cell receptor beta chains follows, all from one sample in a study of blood T cell repertoires in COVID-19. The table came from immunoSEQ multiplex PCR; TCRdb's copy has only in-frame clones and leaves some out. Of 200,000 to 250,000 clones in the sample, around 81% were seen once. Sequenced: peripheral blood. Source of these receptors: a woman in her seventies with acute or convalescent COVID-19. Both conserved end residues are part of each CDR3. D genes are given only for firm matches. Rows may omit the clone size; those that give it use once, few, many or a size class.

V	length	D	size	J	DNA	CDR3
TRBV3-1/TRBV3-2	13	NA	NA	TRBJ1-2	TGTGCCAGCAGCCCAGATCTGAACTATGGCTACACCTTC	CASSPDLNYGYTF
TRBV18	16	NA	NA	TRBJ1-1	TGTGCCAGCTCACCACAAAAGGGGGGGATGAACACTGAAGCTTTCTTT	CASSPQKGGMNTEAFF
TRBV10-3	15	TRBD2	NA	TRBJ2-1	TGTGCCATCAGCCCGGGACTAGTCAAAGTTGATGAGCAGTTCTTC	CAISPGLVKVDEQFF
TRBV24-1	15	TRBD1	NA	TRBJ2-7	TGTGCCACCAGTGATCATAGGACAGGGACCTACGAGCAGTACTTC	CATSDHRTGTYEQYF
TRBV6-6	16	TRBD2	NA	TRBJ2-3	TGTGCCAGCAGTCCTCTAGCGGGGGCTAGCACAGATACGCAGTATTTT	CASSPLAGASTDTQYF
TRBV5-1	15	NA	NA	TRBJ1-4	TGCGCCAGCAGCTCAAAACAGGGTGAGAAGGAAAAACTGTTTTTT	CASSSKQGEKEKLFF
TRBV6-6	14	NA	few	TRBJ1-4	TGTGCCAGCAGTTTTCTACAGGCCAATGAAAAACTGTTTTTT	CASSFLQANEKLFF
TRBV19	12	TRBD1	few	TRBJ1-1	TGTGCCAGTAGTTGGACAGGGCTCGAAGCTTTCTTT	CASSWTGLEAFF
TRBV5-1	14	TRBD1	few	TRBJ1-3	TGCGCCAGCATGGAACCGGGACAGGGAAACACCATATATTTT	CASMEPGQGNTIYF
TRBV5-1	14	TRBD1	NA	TRBJ1-2	TGCGCCAGCAGCCCAGGACAGGGCGGGGATGGCTACACCTTC	CASSPGQGGDGYTF
TRBV23-1	15	TRBD1	NA	TRBJ2-7	TGCGCCAGCAGTCAAGACTTGGACAGGGCCTACGAGCAGTACTTC	CASSQDLDRAYEQYF
TRBV3-1/TRBV3-2	15	NA	NA	TRBJ2-1	TGTGCCAGCAGCCAAGATGGCGGTTCCTACAATGAGCAGTTCTTC	CASSQDGGSYNEQFF
TRBV7-2	15	NA	NA	TRBJ2-6	TGTGCCAGCAGCCCTCGCGTCTCTGGGGCCAACGTCCTGACTTTC	CASSPRVSGANVLTF
TRBV7-2	14	NA	NA	TRBJ2-2	TGTGCCAGCAGCTTGTTCAGGAACACCGGGGAGCTGTTTTTT	CASSLFRNTGELFF
TRBV5-1	14	TRBD1	NA	TRBJ2-7	TGCGCCAGCAGCTGGGGACAGGGGGCTTACGAGCAGTACTTC	CASSWGQGAYEQYF
TRBV27	13	TRBD1	NA	TRBJ1-1	TGTGCCAGCAGCTACGGGACAGGGGGTGAAGCTTTCTTT	CASSYGTGGEAFF
TRBV3-1/TRBV3-2	15	NA	NA	TRBJ1-3	TGTGCCAGCAGCCAAGATACTAGCTCTGGAAACACCATATATTTT	CASSQDTSSGNTIYF
TRBV28	14	NA	NA	TRBJ1-1	TGTGCCAGCACCTTACAGGGTTTTATAGGAGGAGCTTTCTTT	CASTLQGFIGGAFF
TRBV30	13	NA	NA	TRBJ2-6	TGTGCCTGGAGACGAGCTGGGGCCAACGTCCTGACTTTC	CAWRRAGANVLTF
TRBV10-2	15	TRBD2	NA	TRBJ2-1	TGCGCCACCTCTAGCGGGATCAGCTCCTACAATGAGCAGTTCTTC	CATSSGISSYNEQFF
TRBV5-6	15	TRBD2	NA	TRBJ2-3	TGTGCCAGCAGCTTCCTAGCGGAGAGAACAGATACGCAGTATTTT	CASSFLAERTDTQYF
TRBV11-3	16	TRBD1	NA	TRBJ2-7	TGTGCCAGCAGCTTAGATTTCCCGGGACAGGTCCTCGAGGAGTACTTC	CASSLDFPGQVLEEYF
TRBV5-8	15	NA	NA	TRBJ1-4	TGTGCCAGCAGCTCCGCGGTCGCAACTAATGAAAAACTGTTTTTT	CASSSAVATNEKLFF